The 22 T cell receptor beta chains presented below share a single source sample, sequenced in a study of cytomegalovirus exposure and HLA in healthy donors. The table came from immunoSEQ multiplex PCR; TCRdb's copy has only in-frame clones and leaves some out. Seen here are 170,000 or so clones, around 81% observed once, and the top ten hold around 2.8%. The specimen sequenced was PBMCs. The receptors were sampled from a young woman in good health and CMV-seropositive.

The V gene is TRBV9, the J gene TRBJ2-5; possibly TRBD2 for D (5 bases). CDR1 is SGDLS and CDR2 is YYNGEE in the germline V gene. V was shortened by 4 bases and J by 2 bases, with 9 bases between the two germline ends. This CDR3 contains 13 residues. The CDR3 region is CASSLDSQETQYF. CDR3 nucleotide sequence: TGTGCCAGCAGCTTGGACTCGCAAGAGACCCAGTACTTC.

The V call is TRBV11-2, the J call TRBJ1-6; 7 bases align to TRBD1. The V gene end was trimmed by 2 bases and the J gene end by 7 bases; junction bases not matched to a gene: 5. Germline V lookup: CDR1 SGHAT, CDR2 FQNNGV. This CDR3 region has 15 residues. This CDR3 reads CASSLTGAPNSPLHF. In DNA, the CDR3 is TGTGCCAGCAGCTTAACAGGGGCACCGAATTCACCCCTCCACTTT.

The genes are TRBV2 and TRBJ2-7, with 10 positions matching TRBD2. J lost 4 bases, V lost 6 bases, and 3 bases had no gene match. The CDR3 contains 13 residues. Germline CDR1 is SNHLY and CDR2 is FYNNEI. The CDR3 sequence: CASRLAGSYEQYF. The CDR3 DNA follows: TGTGCCAGCAGACTAGCGGGGAGTTACGAGCAGTACTTC.

The CDR3 coding sequence is TGTGCCAGCAGCTTGGGACAACGGAACACTGAAGCTTTCTTT. Translating it yields CASSLGQRNTEAFF. The chain combines TRBV5-6 with TRBJ1-1; unclear D gene. The CDR3 length is 14 residues. Germline V gene sequence: CDR1 SGHDT, CDR2 YYEEEE. Trimming cost V 0 bases and J 1 base, with 7 bases left between them.

The V and J genes are TRBV6-1 and TRBJ2-1; 7 positions match TRBD2. The CDR3 consists of 12 residues. Germline V gene lookup returns CDR1 MNHNS and CDR2 SASEGT. V gave up 6 bases and J gave up 10 bases; unmatched junction bases: 6. CDR3 in amino acids: CASRPPGGEQFF. CDR3 in DNA: TGTGCCAGCAGGCCCCCCGGGGGGGAGCAGTTCTTC.

This rearrangement joins TRBV6-5 to TRBJ2-7; D ambiguous. This CDR3 has 13 amino acids. Trimming shortened V by 2 bases and J by 2 bases, and 7 bases separated the two germline ends. The germline V gene has CDR1 MNHEY and CDR2 SVGAGI. The CDR3: CASSYARAYEQYF. CDR3 DNA: TGTGCCAGCAGTTACGCCCGGGCCTACGAGCAGTACTTC.

The chain carries TRBV9 and TRBJ2-2; D is perhaps TRBD1 (5 bases). This CDR3 contains 17 residues. Germline CDR1 is SGDLS and CDR2 is YYNGEE. Trimming removed 0 bases from V and 5 bases from J, with 17 bases in between. The CDR3 reads CASSVEGQALWTGELFF. The DNA of the CDR3 is TGTGCCAGCAGCGTAGAGGGGCAGGCACTGTGGACCGGGGAGCTGTTTTTT.

This rearrangement joins TRBV5-1 to TRBJ2-7; TRBD2 aligns across 8 bases. The CDR3 consists of 13 residues. Germline CDR1 and CDR2: SGHRS and YFSETQ. J was trimmed by 3 bases and V by 5 bases; bases with no gene match: 4. The CDR3 reads CASSSRGGYEQYF. As DNA, the CDR3 is TGCGCCAGCAGTTCCCGGGGGGGCTACGAGCAGTACTTC.

The chain combines TRBV2 with TRBJ1-1, with 9 bases identical to TRBD1. V was clipped by 5 bases and J by 0 bases; unmatched bases: 10. CDR1 and CDR2 (germline): SNHLY, FYNNEI. The CDR3 consists of 17 residues. The CDR3 sequence: CASSPLQQGALNTEAFF. The CDR3 nucleotides are TGTGCCAGCAGTCCCCTTCAACAGGGGGCGCTGAACACTGAAGCTTTCTTT.

This clone was seen just once. V gene TRBV7-3 combines with J gene TRBJ2-7; TRBD2 aligns across 7 bases. CDR3 size: 14 residues. The V segment lost 0 bases and the J segment 6 bases; nucleotides outside the gene matches: 5. Germline V gene sequence: CDR1 SGHTA, CDR2 FQGTGA. The CDR3 here is CASSLTGRGGEQYF. The CDR3 DNA follows: TGTGCCAGCAGCTTAACGGGGAGGGGCGGCGAGCAGTACTTC.

CDR3 bases: TGTGCCAGCAGTGAATTTATGTTAAGGGGCACTGAAGCTTTCTTT. Translated, it gives CASSEFMLRGTEAFF. The gene calls are TRBV6-1 and TRBJ1-1; tentative D call: TRBD1 (5 bases). The CDR3 runs 15 residues. Germline CDR1 and CDR2: MNHNS and SASEGT. V was shortened by 2 bases and J by 4 bases, with 14 bases between the two germline ends.

The V gene is TRBV6-1, the J gene TRBJ2-5; D perhaps matches TRBD2 (5 bases). V lost 10 bases and J 9 bases, leaving 15 bases between the germline ends. Germline CDR1 MNHNS, CDR2 SASEGT. CDR3 length: 11 amino acids. The CDR3 coding sequence is TGTGCCACCCGGGAAGTGGAGGCCCAGTACTTC. Translated: CATREVEAQYF.

The chain combines TRBV18 with TRBJ2-5, with D possibly being TRBD1 (6 bases). From germline, CDR1 is KGHSH and CDR2 LQKENI. This CDR3 has 13 amino acids. V was cut by 4 bases and J by 2 bases, with 8 bases left in between. The CDR3 sequence is CASSLRGQETQYF. The CDR3 DNA reads TGTGCCAGCTCACTTAGGGGGCAAGAGACCCAGTACTTC.

The chain combines TRBV19 with TRBJ1-1; D ambiguous. Per the germline V gene, CDR1 is LNHDA and CDR2 is SQIVND (reference sequence). V was trimmed by 3 bases and J by 3 bases, leaving 8 bases between them. The CDR3 covers 13 residues. Here the CDR3 DNA reads TGTGCCAGTAGTATTCGGGGTTACACTGAAGCTTTCTTT. Its translation is CASSIRGYTEAFF. Variable domain in full (rest from reference TRBV19 and TRBJ1-1): DGGITQSPKYLFRKEGQNVTLSCEQNLNHDAMYWYRQDPGQGLRLIYYSQIVNDFQKGDIAEGYSVSREKKESFPLTVTSAQKNPTAFYLCASSIRGYTEAFFGQGTRLTVV.

The chain recombines TRBV9 with TRBJ1-3; D unclear. The CDR3 has 16 amino acids. CDR1 and CDR2 from the germline V gene are SGDLS and YYNGEE. Trimming took 1 base from V and 2 from J, leaving 13 bases between them. The CDR3 sequence is CASSVSLAGAGNTIYF. Here the CDR3 DNA reads TGTGCCAGCAGCGTAAGTCTGGCCGGGGCTGGAAACACCATATATTTT.

This chain joins TRBV27 and TRBJ2-2, with D possibly being TRBD1 (6 bases). The germline CDR1 and CDR2 sequences are MNHEY and SMNVEV (reference sequence). The CDR3 is 18 amino acids. The V end was cut by 4 bases, the J end by 6 bases, with 24 bases between. CDR3 protein: CASSWLGLGRQVAGELFF. Written as DNA, the CDR3 is TGTGCCAGCAGTTGGTTAGGTTTAGGGAGACAGGTAGCCGGGGAGCTGTTTTTT.

The chain carries TRBV27 and TRBJ2-1; tentatively, D is TRBD1 (5 bases). The ends were cut back, 5 bases at V and 10 bases at J, with 21 bases in the middle. This CDR3 spans 15 amino acids. In germline, CDR1 is MNHEY, CDR2 SMNVEV (reference sequence). CDR3 nucleotides: TGTGCCAGCAGTAATGGGGCAGGGTTGGCCGGAGAGCAGTTCTTC. It translates to CASSNGAGLAGEQFF.

The chain has TRBV6-6 and TRBJ1-4; TRBD1 matches at 10 bases. The CDR3 covers 14 residues. CDR1 and CDR2 from the germline V gene are MNHNY and SVGAGI (reference sequence). V shed 11 bases, J shed 4 bases, and the junction held 7 bases outside the gene matches. CDR3 DNA: TGTGCCGGTAGACAGGGGGCTAATAATGAAAAACTGTTTTTT. Translated: CAGRQGANNEKLFF.

V usage is TRBV5-1 and J usage is TRBJ1-2; D ambiguous. CDR3 length: 14 residues. In germline, CDR1 is SGHRS, CDR2 YFSETQ. V was pared by 3 bases and J by 7 bases, with 16 bases between. The CDR3 nucleotides read TGCGCCAGCAGCTGGAGGGCGATGGGTGGTGGCTACACCTTC. It yields the protein CASSWRAMGGGYTF.

This chain uses TRBV4-3 with TRBJ2-4, with D perhaps matching TRBD2 (6 bases). Germline CDR1 LGHNA, CDR2 YSLEER. The germline V and J ends were trimmed by 0 bases and 1 base, with 13 bases remaining between them. This CDR3 is 17 amino acids long. The CDR3 DNA is TGCGCCAGCAGCCAAGATGTCGCAGGAGGGGCCAAAAACATTCAGTACTTC. This translates into CASSQDVAGGAKNIQYF.

The V gene is TRBV6-6, the J gene TRBJ2-7; 8 bases line up with TRBD2. Germline V CDR1 and CDR2: MNHNY, SVGAGI (reference sequence). J lost 2 bases, V lost 6 bases, and 12 bases had no gene match. CDR3 length: 16 amino acids. The CDR3 sequence is CASSLTTSGIPYEQYF. In nucleotides, the CDR3 is TGTGCCAGCAGCCTAACTACTAGCGGCATACCCTACGAGCAGTACTTC.

The V call is TRBV9, the J call TRBJ2-7; 7 nucleotides align to TRBD1. The CDR3 loop spans 12 amino acids. Trimming cost V 3 bases and J 6 bases; bases outside gene matches: 3. The germline gives CDR1 SGDLS, CDR2 YYNGEE. CDR3 sequence (DNA): TGTGCCAGCAGCGCGACAGGGCGCGAGCAGTACTTC. Its translation: CASSATGREQYF. The variable domain in full, completed from reference TRBV9 and TRBJ2-7, reads DSGVTQTPKHLITATGQRVTLRCSPRSGDLSVYWYQQSLDQGLQFLIQYYNGEERAKGNILERFSAQQFPDLHSELNLSSLELGDSALYFCASSATGREQYFGPGTRLTVT.